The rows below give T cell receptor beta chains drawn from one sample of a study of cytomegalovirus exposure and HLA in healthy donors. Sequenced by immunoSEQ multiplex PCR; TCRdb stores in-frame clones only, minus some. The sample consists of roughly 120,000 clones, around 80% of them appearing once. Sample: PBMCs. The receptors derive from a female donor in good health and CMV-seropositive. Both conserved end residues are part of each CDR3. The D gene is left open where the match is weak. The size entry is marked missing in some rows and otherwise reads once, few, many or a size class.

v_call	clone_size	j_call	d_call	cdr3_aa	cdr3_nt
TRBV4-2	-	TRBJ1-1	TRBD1	CASSQDHQGANTEAFF	TGTGCCAGCAGCCAAGATCACCAGGGGGCGAACACTGAAGCTTTCTTT
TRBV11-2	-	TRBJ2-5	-	CASSPQGLQETQYF	TGTGCCAGCAGCCCACAGGGTCTGCAAGAGACCCAGTACTTC
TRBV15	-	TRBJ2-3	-	CATSRDSAHTDTQYF	TGTGCCACCAGCAGAGATAGCGCCCACACAGATACGCAGTATTTT
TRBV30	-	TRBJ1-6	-	CAWSLGSPLHF	TGTGCCTGGAGCCTAGGTTCACCCCTCCACTTT
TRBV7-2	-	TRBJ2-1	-	CASSLDRYNEQFF	TGTGCCAGCAGCTTAGACAGGTACAATGAGCAGTTCTTC
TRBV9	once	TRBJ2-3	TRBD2	CASSVGEGSDTDTQYF	TGTGCCAGCAGCGTAGGGGAGGGCTCAGACACAGATACGCAGTATTTT
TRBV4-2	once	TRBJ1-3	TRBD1	CASSQVGTGGVNSGNTIYF	TGTGCCAGCAGCCAAGTCGGGACAGGGGGCGTTAACTCTGGAAACACCATATATTTT
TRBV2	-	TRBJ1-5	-	CASSDRSGQPQHF	TGTGCCAGCAGTGACAGGTCAGGGCAGCCCCAGCATTTT
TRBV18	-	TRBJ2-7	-	CASSPPNSQDEQYF	TGTGCCAGCTCACCACCAAACAGCCAGGACGAGCAGTACTTC
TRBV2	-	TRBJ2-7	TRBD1	CASSGDRVREQYF	TGTGCCAGCAGTGGGGACAGGGTCCGCGAGCAGTACTTC
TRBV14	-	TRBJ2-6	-	CASSQDRGTSGANVLTF	TGTGCCAGCAGCCAAGATCGAGGGACTTCTGGGGCCAACGTCCTGACTTTC